These T cell receptor beta chains were read from a single sample in a study of T cells in pancreatic ductal adenocarcinoma. Method: immunoSEQ multiplex PCR; TCRdb's copy keeps in-frame clones and lacks some. The repertoire includes roughly 100,000 clones, roughly 96% of them detected once, and roughly 3.1% sits in the top ten. Specimen: PBMCs. The receptors were sampled from a human donor with pancreatic ductal adenocarcinoma. Both conserved end residues are part of each CDR3. Each record gives: V gene, clone size, J gene, D gene, CDR3 protein, CDR3 DNA. D genes are given only for firm matches. A clone size is listed for some rows: how often the clone was seen (once, few, many), or a class if it is expanded.

>TRBV7-2|-|TRBJ2-7|TRBD2
CASSLRDYPSYEQYF
TGTGCCAGCAGCCTCCGGGACTACCCCTCCTACGAGCAGTACTTC
>TRBV6-6|-|TRBJ2-3|TRBD2
CASSSTSGSSTDTQYF
TGTGCCAGCAGTTCGACTAGCGGGTCTAGCACAGATACGCAGTATTTT
>TRBV19|-|TRBJ2-2|-
CASKDYMNTGELFF
TGTGCCAGTAAGGACTACATGAACACCGGGGAGCTGTTTTTT
>TRBV18|few|TRBJ2-7|-
CASSPSVGGYEQYF
TGTGCCAGCTCACCCTCAGTAGGGGGCTACGAGCAGTACTTC
>TRBV7-9|once|TRBJ1-4|TRBD1
CASRGGVEKLFF
TGTGCCAGCCGAGGGGGCGTTGAAAAACTGTTTTTT
>TRBV4-3|-|TRBJ1-1|-
CASSQDLQTNTEAFF
TGCGCCAGCAGCCAAGACCTACAGACGAACACTGAAGCTTTCTTT
>TRBV18|few|TRBJ2-7|-
CASSLSSYEQYF
TGTGCCAGCTCCCTTAGCTCCTACGAGCAGTACTTC
>TRBV28|-|TRBJ1-1|-
CASSGNRAEHTEAFF
TGTGCCAGCAGTGGAAACAGGGCTGAGCACACTGAAGCTTTCTTT
>TRBV6-5|-|TRBJ1-1|-
CASSYDGTSSEAFF
TGTGCCAGCAGTTATGATGGGACTTCTTCTGAAGCTTTCTTT
>TRBV6-5|-|TRBJ2-3|-
CASSYDRFTDTQYF
TGTGCCAGCAGTTACGACAGATTCACAGATACGCAGTATTTT
>TRBV7-3|-|TRBJ2-6|-
CASSSGVTGANVLTF
TGTGCCAGCAGCTCGGGGGTGACTGGGGCCAACGTCCTGACTTTC
>TRBV7-3|-|TRBJ2-5|TRBD1
CASSFPGQARGETQYF
TGTGCCAGCAGCTTCCCGGGACAGGCGAGAGGGGAGACCCAGTACTTC
>TRBV7-9|-|TRBJ2-5|-
CASSLYSQETQYF
TGTGCCAGCAGCTTATATAGCCAAGAGACCCAGTACTTC
>TRBV4-2|-|TRBJ1-2|-
CASSLNGAGGYTF
TGTGCCAGCAGCCTCAACGGAGCGGGTGGCTACACCTTC
>TRBV6-5|-|TRBJ2-1|-
CASTRGSSYNEQFF
TGTGCCAGCACCCGTGGGAGCTCCTACAATGAGCAGTTCTTC
>TRBV18|once|TRBJ1-1|-
CASSPGEDLEAFF
TGTGCCAGCTCCCCGGGAGAGGACCTTGAGGCTTTCTTT
>TRBV30|-|TRBJ2-5|TRBD2
CAWSLTSGRGTQYF
TGTGCCTGGAGTTTGACTAGCGGGAGAGGGACCCAGTACTTC
>TRBV30|-|TRBJ1-5|TRBD1
CAWDRGRTINQPQHF
TGTGCCTGGGACAGGGGGCGAACGATCAATCAGCCCCAGCATTTT
>TRBV25-1|once|TRBJ2-1|-
CASSTYDEQFF
TGTGCCAGCAGTACCTATGATGAGCAGTTCTTC
>TRBV2|-|TRBJ1-5|-
CASRLQPLGSQPQHF
TGTGCCAGCAGACTACAGCCTCTCGGGAGTCAGCCCCAGCATTTT
>TRBV16|once|TRBJ2-1|-
CASKPPVNGNEQFF
TGTGCCAGCAAGCCGCCCGTAAATGGCAATGAGCAGTTCTTC
>TRBV7-8|-|TRBJ1-5|-
CASSLARQSRQPQHF
TGTGCCAGCAGCTTAGCGCGGCAGTCTCGCCAGCCCCAGCATTTT
>TRBV28|-|TRBJ2-4|TRBD2
CASSLGFWEGIQYF
TGTGCCAGCAGTTTGGGCTTTTGGGAGGGCATTCAGTACTTC
>TRBV5-4|-|TRBJ2-3|-
CASSLELEIAF
TGTGCCAGCAGCTTGGAATTGGAGATTGCTTTT
>TRBV5-1|-|TRBJ2-7|-
CASSFSEGPYEQYF
TGCGCCAGCAGCTTTTCAGAGGGTCCCTACGAGCAGTACTTC
>TRBV2|-|TRBJ1-2|-
CASIAGLNGYTF
TGTGCCAGCATCGCAGGGCTTAATGGCTACACCTTC
>TRBV5-1|-|TRBJ2-5|-
CASSLSGGRYQETQYF
TGCGCCAGCAGCTTGTCTGGGGGCCGGTACCAAGAGACCCAGTACTTC
>TRBV5-5|-|TRBJ1-4|TRBD1
CASSRPGTDEKLFF
TGTGCCAGCAGCCGACCTGGGACAGATGAAAAACTGTTTTTT
>TRBV7-9|-|TRBJ1-4|TRBD1
CASSLRGQGWEKLFF
TGTGCCAGCAGCTTAAGGGGGCAGGGTTGGGAAAAACTGTTTTTT
>TRBV7-2|once|TRBJ2-5|-
CASSLRVSGETQYF
TGTGCCAGCAGCTTAAGGGTTAGCGGAGAGACCCAGTACTTC
>TRBV30|-|TRBJ2-2|-
CAWSPALAATGELFF
TGTGCCTGGAGTCCCGCACTAGCAGCAACCGGGGAGCTGTTTTTT
>TRBV10-3|-|TRBJ1-2|-
CAISERQRKDNYGYTF
TGTGCCATCAGTGAAAGACAGAGGAAAGATAACTATGGCTACACCTTC
>TRBV2|-|TRBJ2-7|TRBD1
CASTFEGASRAEQYF
TGTGCCAGCACCTTCGAGGGGGCGTCTAGGGCCGAGCAGTACTTC
>TRBV20-1|once|TRBJ2-2|-
CSAFRGGELFF
TGCAGTGCTTTCCGGGGCGGGGAGCTGTTTTTT
>TRBV5-1|-|TRBJ2-7|TRBD1
CASSLLQGAQGEQYF
TGCGCCAGCAGCCTACTACAGGGGGCGCAGGGCGAGCAGTACTTC
>TRBV28|-|TRBJ2-7|-
CASTRHPGVYEQYF
TGTGCCAGCACGCGGCACCCGGGTGTCTACGAGCAGTACTTC
>TRBV19|-|TRBJ2-2|TRBD1
CASSITGGGGTGELFF
TGTGCCAGTAGTATTACAGGGGGCGGCGGAACCGGGGAGCTGTTTTTT
>TRBV30|-|TRBJ2-3|TRBD2
CASFPGLAGVHTDTQYF
TGTGCCAGCTTCCCGGGACTAGCGGGTGTACATACAGATACGCAGTATTTT
>TRBV28|-|TRBJ1-2|-
CASRGSGQFYGYTF
TGTGCCAGCAGAGGGTCTGGACAGTTCTATGGCTACACCTTC
>TRBV5-1|-|TRBJ2-2|TRBD2
CASSLAPSGGTGELFF
TGCGCCAGCAGCTTGGCCCCCAGCGGGGGCACCGGGGAGCTGTTTTTT